This is a list of T cell receptor beta chains from one sample in a study of control samples from healthy donors and cancer patients. TCRdb keeps only in-frame clones here, not all; method: immunoSEQ multiplex PCR. The sample consists of 100,000 to 150,000 clones, approximately 90% of them appearing once. Source material: blood. The receptor set was obtained from a man in his late teens or twenties in good health. Each CDR3 is given with its conserved first and last residue. The D gene is left open where the match is weak. Where a row states a size, it is once, few, many or the class of an expanded clone; other rows omit it.

-,TRBD1,TRBJ2-3,TRBV5-1,TGCGCCAGCAGTCAGACAGGGTCTAGCACAGATACGCAGTATTTT,CASSQTGSSTDTQYF
once,TRBD1,TRBJ1-1,TRBV18,TGTGCCAGCTCACCTACAGGGGGATATTCTGAAGCTTTCTTT,CASSPTGGYSEAFF
-,TRBD1,TRBJ1-5,TRBV20-1,TGCAGTGCTAGTTACAGGGGTAATCAGCCCCAGCATTTT,CSASYRGNQPQHF
-,TRBD1,TRBJ1-2,TRBV27,TGTGCCAGCAGCTCGAGGGACAGTCGAAACTATGGCTACACCTTC,CASSSRDSRNYGYTF
-,TRBD1,TRBJ1-2,TRBV5-1,TGCGCCAGCAGCCCCCAACCCGGACAGGGGGCTAGAGGCTACACCTTC,CASSPQPGQGARGYTF
-,-,TRBJ1-2,TRBV6-1,TGTGCCAGCAGTGAAATGAGGGCTAACTATGGCTACACCTTC,CASSEMRANYGYTF
-,-,TRBJ2-3,TRBV5-4,TGTGCCAGCAGCTTGAAAACAGATACGCAGTATTTT,CASSLKTDTQYF
few,-,TRBJ2-2,TRBV6-5,TGTGCCAGCAGTTACTCGGTGACGAACACCGGGGAGCTGTTTTTT,CASSYSVTNTGELFF
few,-,TRBJ2-1,TRBV27,TGTGCCAGCAGTTCGAACCTGAATGAGCAGTTCTTC,CASSSNLNEQFF
-,TRBD1,TRBJ2-1,TRBV11-3,TGTGCCAGCAGCTTAATGGGGACAGAGTACAATGAGCAGTTCTTC,CASSLMGTEYNEQFF
-,TRBD1,TRBJ1-5,TRBV7-9,TGTGCCAGCAGCTTATACGGACAGGGCAATCAGCCCCAGCATTTT,CASSLYGQGNQPQHF
-,TRBD1,TRBJ1-2,TRBV27,TGTGCCAGCAGTTTATCCTCAGGGGGATATGGCTACACCTTC,CASSLSSGGYGYTF
-,-,TRBJ1-5,TRBV7-2,TGTGCCAGCAGCCCTGTTGGGTTTCAGCCCCAGCATTTT,CASSPVGFQPQHF
few,TRBD1,TRBJ1-2,TRBV5-4,TGTGCCAGCAGGGACCGGGACAGGGAGAACTATGGCTACACCTTC,CASRDRDRENYGYTF
-,-,TRBJ2-5,TRBV6-1,TGTGCCAGCAGTGAATCGGGGTCCTTGGAGACCCAGTACTTC,CASSESGSLETQYF
once,-,TRBJ1-4,TRBV5-5,TGTGCCAGCAGCCTCACGCAGGGGCGCGCGTATGAAAAACTGTTTTTT,CASSLTQGRAYEKLFF
-,-,TRBJ1-1,TRBV6-5,TGTGCCAGCAGTTACAGGCGGGGTAAAGCTTTCTTT,CASSYRRGKAFF
-,-,TRBJ2-1,TRBV7-2,TGTGCCAGCAGCTTACGGGGGGCCCCCTACAATGAGCAGTTCTTC,CASSLRGAPYNEQFF
-,TRBD1,TRBJ1-2,TRBV18,TGTGCCAGCTCACCCGGACAGGTCTATGGCTACACCTTC,CASSPGQVYGYTF
-,-,TRBJ1-1,TRBV4-1,TGCGCCAGCAGCCAAGTTGAGGACACTGAGTTGAACACTGAAGCTTTCTTT,CASSQVEDTELNTEAFF
-,-,TRBJ1-6,TRBV21-1,TGTGCCAGCAGGCGGGCATCGACAGGGCTCCTTTATAATTCACCCCTCCACTTT,CASRRASTGLLYNSPLHF
-,-,TRBJ1-2,TRBV5-4,TGTGCCAGCAGCTTGGATTCGAAGGGCAGGAGGGACACCTTC,CASSLDSKGRRDTF
-,-,TRBJ1-5,TRBV18,TGTGCCAGCTCACCGACTACGCCGGGTAGCAATCAGCCCCAGCATTTT,CASSPTTPGSNQPQHF
-,-,TRBJ1-4,TRBV30,TGTGCCTGGAGTGGCTGGCCTAATGAAAAACTGTTTTTT,CAWSGWPNEKLFF
-,-,TRBJ1-2,TRBV3-1/TRBV3-2,TGTGCCAGCAGCCAAGGCCCCCGGACCAACTATGGCTACACCTTC,CASSQGPRTNYGYTF
-,-,TRBJ2-7,TRBV11-2,TGTGCCAGCAGCTTTGGGACATCCGCCTACGAGCAGTACTTC,CASSFGTSAYEQYF
-,-,TRBJ2-3,TRBV2,TGTGCCAGCAGTGAGGTATCGCAGTATTTT,CASSEVSQYF
-,-,TRBJ1-2,TRBV3-1/TRBV3-2,TGTGCCAGCAGCCAATTTGGTCAGGGGCTCTATGGCTACACCTTC,CASSQFGQGLYGYTF
-,TRBD1,TRBJ2-1,TRBV15,TGTGCCACCAGCAGAGTCAGGGACAGCTCCTACAATGAGCAGTTCTTC,CATSRVRDSSYNEQFF
-,-,TRBJ2-7,TRBV6-2/TRBV6-3,TGTGCCAGCAGTCCGTCCCTGGGCGTCCTTGTGCAGTACTTC,CASSPSLGVLVQYF
-,TRBD2,TRBJ2-1,TRBV18,TGTGCCAGCTCACCTACTAGCGGGGGGGTTCGCAATGAGCAGTTCTTC,CASSPTSGGVRNEQFF
-,TRBD2,TRBJ2-2,TRBV29-1,TGCAGCGTTGTTCCTCCGGGACTACCCCCCGGGGAGCTGTTTTTT,CSVVPPGLPPGELFF
once,-,TRBJ1-5,TRBV19,TGTGCCAGTAATCAGGGGTCTCAGCCCCAGCATTTT,CASNQGSQPQHF
-,-,TRBJ1-6,TRBV7-3,TGTGCCAGCAGCACTACAGGGAATTCACCCCTCCACTTT,CASSTTGNSPLHF
-,TRBD2,TRBJ2-5,TRBV7-3,TGTGCCAGCAGCTTAAATCCTGGGAGGGTTGAGACCCAGTACTTC,CASSLNPGRVETQYF
-,-,TRBJ2-3,TRBV9,TGTGCCAGCAGCGTAAATCGGATAAGCACAGATACGCAGTATTTT,CASSVNRISTDTQYF
-,-,TRBJ2-1,TRBV4-1,TGCGCCAGCAGCCAGTTATCTCCAAATGAGCAGTTCTTC,CASSQLSPNEQFF
-,-,TRBJ2-7,TRBV27,TGTGCCAGCAGTTTATCCCGACCCACTTCCTACGAGCAGTACTTC,CASSLSRPTSYEQYF
-,-,TRBJ1-2,TRBV5-1,TGCGCCCGCAGCTTGGGAGGGGGGCTTGAAGATGGCTACACCTTC,CARSLGGGLEDGYTF
-,TRBD1,TRBJ1-1,TRBV5-6,TGTGCCAGCAGCTTCGGGCAGGGGGGCTCTGAAGCTTTCTTT,CASSFGQGGSEAFF
-,TRBD1,TRBJ1-1,TRBV10-2,TGCGCCAGCAGTGATGACAGGGTGAGAACTGAAGCTTTCTTT,CASSDDRVRTEAFF
-,-,TRBJ2-2,TRBV7-3,TGTGCCAGCAGCCCAAACGGACATGACTACAGCACCGGGGAGCTGTTTTTT,CASSPNGHDYSTGELFF
-,-,TRBJ2-2,TRBV5-6,TGTGCCAGCAGCTTGAGTTCCAGAACCGGGGAGCTGTTTTTT,CASSLSSRTGELFF
-,TRBD2,TRBJ2-2,TRBV18,TGTGCCAGCTCACCAAGGACTAGCGGGGGGATGAACACCGGGGAGCTGTTTTTT,CASSPRTSGGMNTGELFF
-,TRBD1,TRBJ2-1,TRBV19,TGTGCCAGTAGTATAGTTTTCGGACAGGGGGGCTTTTTCGAGCAGTTCTTC,CASSIVFGQGGFFEQFF